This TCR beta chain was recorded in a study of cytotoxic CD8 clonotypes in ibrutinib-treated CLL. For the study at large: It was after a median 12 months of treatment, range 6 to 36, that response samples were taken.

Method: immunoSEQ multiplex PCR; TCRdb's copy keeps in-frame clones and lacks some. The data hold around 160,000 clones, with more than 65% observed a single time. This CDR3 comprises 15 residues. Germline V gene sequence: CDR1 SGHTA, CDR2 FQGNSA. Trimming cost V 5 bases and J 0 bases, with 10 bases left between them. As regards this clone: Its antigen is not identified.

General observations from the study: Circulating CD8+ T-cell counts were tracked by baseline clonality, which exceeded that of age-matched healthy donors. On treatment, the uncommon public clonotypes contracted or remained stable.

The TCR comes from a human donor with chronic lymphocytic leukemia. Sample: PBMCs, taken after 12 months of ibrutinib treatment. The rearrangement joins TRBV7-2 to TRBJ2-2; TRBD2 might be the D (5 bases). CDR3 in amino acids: CASSRLASNTGELFF. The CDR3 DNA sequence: TGTGCCAGCAGCCGCCTAGCCTCGAACACCGGGGAGCTGTTTTTT.